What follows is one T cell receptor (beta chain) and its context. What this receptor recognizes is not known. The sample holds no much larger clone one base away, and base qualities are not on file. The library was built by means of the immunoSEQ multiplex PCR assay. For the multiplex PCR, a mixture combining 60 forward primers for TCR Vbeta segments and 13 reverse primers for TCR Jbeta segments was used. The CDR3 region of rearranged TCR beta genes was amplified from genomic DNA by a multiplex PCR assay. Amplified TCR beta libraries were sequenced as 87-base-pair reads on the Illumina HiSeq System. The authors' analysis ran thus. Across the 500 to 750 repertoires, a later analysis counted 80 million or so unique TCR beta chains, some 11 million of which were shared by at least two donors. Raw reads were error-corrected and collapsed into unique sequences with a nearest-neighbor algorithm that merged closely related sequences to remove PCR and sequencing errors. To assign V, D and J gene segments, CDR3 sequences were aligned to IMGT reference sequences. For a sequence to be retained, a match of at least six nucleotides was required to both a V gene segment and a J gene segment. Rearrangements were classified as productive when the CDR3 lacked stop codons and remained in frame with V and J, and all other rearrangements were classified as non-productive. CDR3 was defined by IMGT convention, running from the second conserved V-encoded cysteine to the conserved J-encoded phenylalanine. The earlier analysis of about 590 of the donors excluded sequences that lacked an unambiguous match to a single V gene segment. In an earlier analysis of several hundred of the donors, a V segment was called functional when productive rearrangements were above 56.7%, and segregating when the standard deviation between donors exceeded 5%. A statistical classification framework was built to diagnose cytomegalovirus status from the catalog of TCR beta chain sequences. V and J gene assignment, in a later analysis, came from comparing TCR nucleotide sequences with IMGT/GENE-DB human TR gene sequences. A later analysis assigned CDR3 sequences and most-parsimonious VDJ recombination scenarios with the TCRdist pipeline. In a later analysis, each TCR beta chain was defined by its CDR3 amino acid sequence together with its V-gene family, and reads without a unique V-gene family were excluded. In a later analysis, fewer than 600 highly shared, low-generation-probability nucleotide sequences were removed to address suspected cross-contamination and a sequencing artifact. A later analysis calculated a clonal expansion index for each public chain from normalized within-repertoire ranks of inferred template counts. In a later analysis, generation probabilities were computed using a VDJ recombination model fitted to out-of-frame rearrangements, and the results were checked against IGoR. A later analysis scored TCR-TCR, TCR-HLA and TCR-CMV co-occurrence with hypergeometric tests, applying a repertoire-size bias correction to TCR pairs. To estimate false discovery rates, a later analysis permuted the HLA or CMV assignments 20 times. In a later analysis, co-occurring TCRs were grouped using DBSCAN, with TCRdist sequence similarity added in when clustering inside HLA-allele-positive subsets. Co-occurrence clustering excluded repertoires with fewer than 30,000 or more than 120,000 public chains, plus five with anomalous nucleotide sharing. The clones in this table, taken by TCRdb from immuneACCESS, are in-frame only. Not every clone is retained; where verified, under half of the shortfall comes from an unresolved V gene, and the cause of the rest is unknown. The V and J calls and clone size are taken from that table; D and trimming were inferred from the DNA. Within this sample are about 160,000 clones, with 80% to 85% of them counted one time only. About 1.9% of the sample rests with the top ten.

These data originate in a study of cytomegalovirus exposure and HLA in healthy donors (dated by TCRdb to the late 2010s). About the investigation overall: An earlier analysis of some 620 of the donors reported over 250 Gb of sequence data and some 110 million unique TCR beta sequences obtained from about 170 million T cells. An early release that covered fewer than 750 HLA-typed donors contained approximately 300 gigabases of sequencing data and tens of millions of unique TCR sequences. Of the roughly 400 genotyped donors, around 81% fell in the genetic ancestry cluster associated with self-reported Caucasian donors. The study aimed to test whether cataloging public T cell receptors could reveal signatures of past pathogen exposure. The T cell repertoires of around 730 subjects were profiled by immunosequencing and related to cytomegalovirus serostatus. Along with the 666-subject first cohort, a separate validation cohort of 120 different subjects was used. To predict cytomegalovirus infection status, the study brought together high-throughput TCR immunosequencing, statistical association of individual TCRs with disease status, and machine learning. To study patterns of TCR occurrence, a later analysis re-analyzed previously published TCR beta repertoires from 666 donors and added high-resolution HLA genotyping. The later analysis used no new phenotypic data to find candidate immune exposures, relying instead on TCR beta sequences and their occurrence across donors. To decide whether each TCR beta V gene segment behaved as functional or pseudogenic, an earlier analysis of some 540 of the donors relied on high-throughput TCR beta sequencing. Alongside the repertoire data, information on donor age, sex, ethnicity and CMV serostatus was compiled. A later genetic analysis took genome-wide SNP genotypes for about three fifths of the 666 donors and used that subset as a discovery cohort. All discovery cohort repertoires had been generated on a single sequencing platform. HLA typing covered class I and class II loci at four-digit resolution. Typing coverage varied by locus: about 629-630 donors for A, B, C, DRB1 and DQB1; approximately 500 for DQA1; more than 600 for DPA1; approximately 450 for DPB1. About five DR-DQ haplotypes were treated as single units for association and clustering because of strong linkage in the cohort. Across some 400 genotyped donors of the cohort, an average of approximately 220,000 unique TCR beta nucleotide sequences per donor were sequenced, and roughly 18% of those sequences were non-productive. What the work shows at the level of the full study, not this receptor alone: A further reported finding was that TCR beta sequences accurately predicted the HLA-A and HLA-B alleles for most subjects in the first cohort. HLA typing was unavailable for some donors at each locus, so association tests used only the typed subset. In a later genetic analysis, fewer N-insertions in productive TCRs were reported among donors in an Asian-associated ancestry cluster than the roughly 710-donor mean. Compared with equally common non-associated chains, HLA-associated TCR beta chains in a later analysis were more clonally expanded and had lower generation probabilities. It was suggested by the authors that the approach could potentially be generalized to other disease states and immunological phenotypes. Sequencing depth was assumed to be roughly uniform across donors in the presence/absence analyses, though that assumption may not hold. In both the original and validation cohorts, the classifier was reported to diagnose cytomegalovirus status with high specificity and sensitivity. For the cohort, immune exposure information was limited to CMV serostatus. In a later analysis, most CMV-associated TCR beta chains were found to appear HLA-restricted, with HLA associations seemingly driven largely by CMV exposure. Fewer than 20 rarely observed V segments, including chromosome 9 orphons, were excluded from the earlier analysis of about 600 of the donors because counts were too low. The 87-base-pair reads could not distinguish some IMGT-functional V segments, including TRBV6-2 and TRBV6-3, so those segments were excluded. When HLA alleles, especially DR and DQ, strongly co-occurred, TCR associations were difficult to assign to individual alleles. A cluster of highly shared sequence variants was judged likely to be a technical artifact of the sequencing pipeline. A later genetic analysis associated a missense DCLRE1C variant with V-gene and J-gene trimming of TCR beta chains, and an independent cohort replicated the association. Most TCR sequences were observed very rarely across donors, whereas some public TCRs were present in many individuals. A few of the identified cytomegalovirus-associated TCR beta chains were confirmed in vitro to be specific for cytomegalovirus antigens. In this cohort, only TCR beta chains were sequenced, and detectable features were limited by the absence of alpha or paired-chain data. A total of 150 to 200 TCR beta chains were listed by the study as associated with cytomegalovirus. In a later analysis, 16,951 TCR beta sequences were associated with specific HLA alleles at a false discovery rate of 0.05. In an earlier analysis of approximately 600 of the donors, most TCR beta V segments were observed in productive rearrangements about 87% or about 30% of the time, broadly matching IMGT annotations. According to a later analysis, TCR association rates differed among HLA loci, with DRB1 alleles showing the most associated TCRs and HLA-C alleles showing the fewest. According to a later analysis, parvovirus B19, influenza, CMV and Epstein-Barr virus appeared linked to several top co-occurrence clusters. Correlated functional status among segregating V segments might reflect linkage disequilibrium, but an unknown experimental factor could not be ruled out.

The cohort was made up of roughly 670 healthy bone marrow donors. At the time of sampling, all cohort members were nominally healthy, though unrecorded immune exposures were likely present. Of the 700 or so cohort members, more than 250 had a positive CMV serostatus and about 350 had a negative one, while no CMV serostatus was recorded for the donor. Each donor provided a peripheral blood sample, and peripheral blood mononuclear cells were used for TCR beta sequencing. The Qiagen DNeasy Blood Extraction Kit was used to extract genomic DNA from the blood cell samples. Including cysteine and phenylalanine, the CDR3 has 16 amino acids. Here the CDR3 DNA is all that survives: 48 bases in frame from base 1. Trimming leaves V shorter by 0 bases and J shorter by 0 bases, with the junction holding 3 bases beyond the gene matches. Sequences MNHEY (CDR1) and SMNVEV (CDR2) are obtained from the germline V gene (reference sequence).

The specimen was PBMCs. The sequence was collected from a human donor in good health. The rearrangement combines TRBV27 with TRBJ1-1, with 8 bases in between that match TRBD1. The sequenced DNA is TGTGCCAGCAGTTTATCCGGACAGGGCTTGAACACTGAAGCTTTCTTT. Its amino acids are CASSLSGQGLNTEAFF.